These 16 T cell receptor beta chains originate from one sample sequenced in a study of blood T cell repertoires in COVID-19. TCRdb's copy holds only in-frame clones and misses some; the assay was immunoSEQ multiplex PCR. The table records more than 65,000 clones, roughly 73% of them present only once. The material sequenced was peripheral blood. The receptor set was obtained from a human donor in a cohort sampled during active COVID-19.

This clone turned up a few times. V and J are TRBV7-2 and TRBJ2-5; 11 nucleotides agree with TRBD2. This CDR3 spans 14 amino acids. V dropped 4 bases and J dropped 7; count of bases not matched to a gene: 5. From germline, CDR1 is SGHTA and CDR2 FQGNSA. The CDR3 bases are TGTGCCAGCAGCTCCACTAGCGGGAGCGGGACCCAGTACTTC. It is translated as CASSSTSGSGTQYF.

The V call is TRBV5-1, the J call TRBJ1-2; D might be TRBD1 (6 bases). CDR3 size: 15 residues. V was clipped by 2 bases and J by 9 bases, with 20 bases between them. The germline CDR1 and CDR2 sequences are SGHRS and YFSETQ. The CDR3 loop reads CASSFGGPGAIRYTF. CDR3 DNA: TGCGCCAGCAGCTTTGGGGGACCAGGGGCTATCCGCTACACCTTC. Variable domain in full (rest from reference TRBV5-1 and TRBJ1-2): KAGVTQTPRYLIKTRGQQVTLSCSPISGHRSVSWYQQTPGQGLQFLFEYFSETQRNKGNFPGRFSGRQFSNSRSEMNVSTLELGDSALYLCASSFGGPGAIRYTFGSGTRLTVV.

This chain connects TRBV5-4 to TRBJ2-7; D remains unclear. CDR1 SGHNT and CDR2 YYREEE come from the germline V gene (reference sequence). V lost 4 bases, J lost 5 bases, and 13 bases lay in between. The CDR3 has 13 amino acids. The CDR3 sequence is CASSRPMSHEQYF. CDR3 in DNA: TGTGCCAGCAGCCGCCCAATGAGTCACGAGCAGTACTTC.

There are a few counts of this clone. The chain carries TRBV3-1 (or the pseudogene TRBV3-2) and TRBJ1-1; D perhaps matches TRBD1 (5 bases). Germline V CDR1 and CDR2: LGHDT, YNNKEL (reference sequence). The CDR3 contains 14 residues. V lost 1 base and J lost 8, with 14 bases in between. DNA of the CDR3: TGTGCCAGCAGCCAAGTCGCGGCAGGGCGAGAAGCTTTCTTT. It translates to CASSQVAAGREAFF.

The V call is TRBV6-5, the J call TRBJ1-6; 7 bases agree with TRBD1. The V gene end was trimmed by 6 bases and the J gene end by 4 bases; junction bases not matched to a gene: 6. The CDR3 totals 15 residues. In germline, CDR1 is MNHEY, CDR2 SVGAGI. The chain's CDR3 is CASRPMGQYNSPLHF. The CDR3 DNA reads TGTGCCAGCAGGCCCATGGGACAGTATAATTCACCCCTCCACTTT.

The chain recombines TRBV30 with TRBJ2-5; D possibly corresponds to TRBD1 (5 bases). Germline CDR1 reads GTSNPN; CDR2 reads SVGIG (reference sequence). CDR3 length: 12 residues. Trimming left V 4 bases short and J 5 bases short, with 11 bases between. The CDR3 loop is CAWKQDGETQYF. CDR3 DNA: TGTGCCTGGAAACAGGATGGGGAGACCCAGTACTTC. The variable domain in full, completed from reference TRBV30 and TRBJ2-5, reads SQTIHQWPATLVQPVGSPLSLECTVEGTSNPNLYWYRQAAGRGLQLLFYSVGIGQISSEVPQNLSASRPQDRQFILSSKKLLLSDSGFYLCAWKQDGETQYFGPGTRLLVL.

The rearrangement uses TRBV6-6 and TRBJ1-2, with TRBD1 matching 9 bases. This CDR3 is built from 16 residues. V shed 7 bases, J shed 8 bases, and the junction held 17 bases outside the gene matches. Germline V CDR1 and CDR2: MNHNY, SVGAGI (reference sequence). DNA for the CDR3: TGTGCCAGCAACTCACCCGGGGCTGGGACAGGGAGCGGCTACACCTTC. Its translation: CASNSPGAGTGSGYTF.

CDR3 region: CASSHMQTGPQETQYF. In DNA form, the CDR3 reads TGTGCCAGCAGTCATATGCAGACAGGACCCCAAGAGACCCAGTACTTC. The rearrangement uses TRBV2 and TRBJ2-5; D may be TRBD1 (6 bases). The V end was cut by 5 bases, the J end by 1 base, with 17 bases between. The CDR3 contains 16 residues. The germline V gene encodes CDR1 SNHLY and CDR2 FYNNEI.

V is TRBV3-1 (or the pseudogene TRBV3-2) and J is TRBJ2-7, with 8 bases lining up with TRBD2. Trimming took 2 bases from V and 5 from J; bases not matched to a gene: 11. The germline V gene has CDR1 LGHDT and CDR2 YNNKEL (reference sequence). CDR3 length equals 16 residues. This CDR3 reads CASSQPGGPRGHEQYF. The CDR3 nucleotides read TGTGCCAGCAGCCAACCGGGAGGGCCGCGTGGCCACGAGCAGTACTTC.

The rearrangement links TRBV29-1 to TRBJ1-2, with D unresolved. The length of the CDR3 is 15 residues. Germline V CDR1 and CDR2: SQVTM, ANQGSEA. V lost 6 bases and J lost 8, with 25 bases in between. The CDR3 sequence is CSVPSRAGSMAGYTF. The CDR3, as DNA: TGCAGCGTCCCCTCAAGAGCGGGGAGTATGGCGGGCTACACCTTC.

The CDR3 sequence: CASSDGTGGTDTQYF. In nucleotides, the CDR3 is TGTGCCAGCAGTGACGGCACCGGGGGTACAGATACGCAGTATTTT. The chain has TRBV6-1 and TRBJ2-3; a possible D gene is TRBD2 (6 bases). The CDR3 is 15 amino acids. CDR1 and CDR2 (germline): MNHNS, SASEGT. V was trimmed by 3 bases and J by 3 bases, leaving 13 bases between them.

This clone has only a few counts. The rearrangement joins TRBV7-9 to TRBJ2-5, with TRBD2 identical over 12 bases. Germline V gene sequence: CDR1 SEHNR, CDR2 FQNEAQ (reference sequence). This CDR3 contains 14 residues. The ends lost 6 bases at V and 4 bases at J; junction bases unmatched: 3. CDR3 nucleotides: TGTGCCAGCAGTCGACTAGCGGGGGCAGAGACCCAGTACTTC. Its translation is CASSRLAGAETQYF.

The chain carries TRBV6-4 and TRBJ1-2; tentative D call: TRBD1 (6 bases). The CDR3 contains 14 residues. In germline, CDR1 is MRHNA, CDR2 SNTAGT. V was pared by 0 bases and J by 4 bases, with 9 bases between. The CDR3 loop is CASSDSGGAYGYTF. CDR3 sequence (DNA): TGTGCCAGCAGTGACTCGGGGGGGGCCTATGGCTACACCTTC.

This clone is a singleton in its sample. The chain is built from TRBV3-1 (or the pseudogene TRBV3-2) and TRBJ1-1, with D possibly being TRBD1 (5 bases). The V end lost 0 bases, the J end lost 5 bases, and 13 bases lay between the germline ends. This CDR3 contains 15 residues. Germline V gives CDR1 LGHDT, CDR2 YNNKEL (reference sequence). Here the CDR3 reads CASSQEGSRGTEAFF. The CDR3 DNA follows: TGTGCCAGCAGCCAAGAGGGGTCCCGGGGGACTGAAGCTTTCTTT.

The CDR3: CASSDRLLGTDTQYF. The DNA for the CDR3 is TGCGCCAGCAGCGATCGACTGCTGGGCACAGATACGCAGTATTTT. The chain has TRBV5-1 and TRBJ2-3; D call uncertain. This CDR3 has 15 amino acids. Germline loops: CDR1 SGHRS, CDR2 YFSETQ. Trimming took off 4 bases at V and 1 base at J, with 13 bases between the two ends.

The V and J genes are TRBV27 and TRBJ1-6; D perhaps matches TRBD1 (6 bases). Trimming cost V 5 bases and J 0 bases, with 17 bases left between them. The CDR3 has 18 residues. The germline V gene encodes CDR1 MNHEY and CDR2 SMNVEV (reference sequence). CDR3 in DNA: TGTGCCAGCAGTACTCAGGGGACGGCTCGCTCCTATAATTCACCCCTCCACTTT. This sequence encodes CASSTQGTARSYNSPLHF.